These 26 T cell receptor beta chains share one sample of origin, sequenced in a study of molecular identifiers for immune sequencing clone quantification. TCRdb ran MiXCR on the PCR reads and lists one entry per CDR3 protein. Of some 680,000 distinct CDR3 sequences listed, around 25% were seen once; the top ten hold 0.6% to 0.9%. The sequencing sample was made of naive CD8+ T cells from blood, with Jurkat cell RNA spiked in. Subset of the sample: FACS-sorted CD8+CD4-CCR7+CD45RA+ naive T cells. These receptor sequences come from a human donor in good health. Some libraries in this study had Jurkat cell RNA spiked in.

This clonotype showed up just a few times. The V gene is TRBV9, the J gene TRBJ2-7; 11 nucleotides line up with TRBD1. This CDR3 region has 16 residues. J gave up 6 bases and V 3 bases, and 11 bases lay outside the gene matches. The germline gives CDR1 SGDLS, CDR2 YYNGEE. Here the CDR3 reads CASSGRTGGLAIEQYF. The CDR3 nucleotides read TGTGCCAGCAGCGGCCGGACAGGGGGCCTGGCGATCGAGCAGTACTTC.

The rearrangement links TRBV7-9 to TRBJ2-1, with TRBD2 matching over 7 bases. Germline V gene lookup returns CDR1 SEHNR and CDR2 FQNEAQ (reference sequence). CDR3 size: 15 residues. V shed 1 base, J shed 9 bases, and the junction held 9 bases outside the gene matches. This chain's CDR3 is CASSLGGRAWVEQFF. The CDR3 nucleotides read TGTGCCAGCAGCTTAGGAGGGAGGGCCTGGGTTGAGCAGTTCTTC.

This clonotype was seen a handful of times. The rearrangement links TRBV28 to TRBJ1-2, with TRBD1 as a possible D gene (6 bases). In germline, CDR1 is MDHEN, CDR2 SYDVKM. There are 16 residues in the CDR3. The V end was cut by 6 bases, the J end by 4 bases, with 21 bases between. CDR3: CASSLSPRGGGYGYTF. DNA for the CDR3: TGTGCCAGCAGCCTGTCCCCCAGGGGAGGGGGCTATGGCTACACCTTC.

There are many counts of this clonotype. This chain joins TRBV29-1 and TRBJ1-1, with D unclear. This CDR3 has 13 residues. The germline V gene has CDR1 SQVTM and CDR2 ANQGSEA. Trimming shortened V by 6 bases and J by 0 bases, and 11 bases separated the two germline ends. The CDR3 region is CSVKVALNTEAFF. CDR3 nucleotide sequence: TGCAGCGTGAAGGTTGCCTTGAACACTGAAGCTTTCTTT.

About this clonotype: With a much larger clone just one base away, this may be a read error. CDR3 sequence (DNA): TGTGCCAGAAAGACTGGGTCCTACGAGCAGTACTTC. This sequence encodes CARKTGSYEQYF. This rearrangement joins TRBV2 to TRBJ2-7; D ambiguous. V lost 9 bases and J lost 1, with 10 bases in between. This CDR3 has 12 residues. Germline CDR1 and CDR2: SNHLY and FYNNEI.

The sample holds many counts of this clonotype. The chain has TRBV5-6 and TRBJ1-1, with D tentatively TRBD1 (5 bases). Trimming pared 10 bases from V and 2 bases from J, leaving 15 bases between. This CDR3 comprises 13 residues. CDR1 and CDR2 from the germline V gene are SGHDT and YYEEEE. CDR3 amino acids: CAGHRTGNTEAFF. In nucleotides, the CDR3 is TGTGCCGGGCACAGGACGGGAAACACTGAAGCTTTCTTT. The whole variable domain, remainder taken from reference TRBV5-6 and TRBJ1-1, is DAGVTQSPTHLIKTRGQQVTLRCSPKSGHDTVSWYQQALGQGPQFIFQYYEEEERQRGNFPDRFSGHQFPNYSSELNVNALLLGDSALYLCAGHRTGNTEAFFGQGTRLTVV.

The chain links TRBV13 to TRBJ2-1; 7 bases fit TRBD2. V dropped 0 bases and J dropped 0; count of bases not matched to a gene: 2. This CDR3 has 16 residues. CDR1 and CDR2 (germline): PRHDT, FYEKMQ (reference sequence). CDR3 residues: CASSLGGGGSYNEQFF. The CDR3 DNA sequence: TGTGCCAGCAGCTTAGGCGGCGGGGGCTCCTACAATGAGCAGTTCTTC.

Of note for this clonotype: This clone may be a read error of a much larger clone one base away. This chain joins TRBV5-6 and TRBJ2-5, with D hard to call. Germline assignment: CDR1 SGHDT and CDR2 YYEEEE. The CDR3 totals 11 residues. The CDR3 coding sequence is TGTGCCAGCAGCGACCAAGAGACCCAGTGCTTC. This sequence encodes CASSDQETQCF.

The table lists this clonotype with many counts. The chain is built from TRBV5-1 and TRBJ1-4, with TRBD1 matching over 8 bases. The CDR3 has 16 residues. V lost 0 bases, J lost 3 bases, and 4 bases stayed unmatched. Germline CDR1 is SGHRS and CDR2 is YFSETQ. CDR3: CASSLADRGANEKLFF. As DNA, the CDR3 is TGCGCCAGCAGCTTGGCCGACAGGGGAGCTAATGAAAAACTGTTTTTT.

Turning to this clonotype: Just one base apart from a much larger clone, this may be a read error. The chain combines TRBV6-5 with TRBJ1-1; no reliable D call. Germline V gives CDR1 MNHEY, CDR2 SVGAGI. This CDR3 spans 16 amino acids. CDR3 DNA sequence: TGTGCCGGCAGTTCGAGCTCGTGGGTTCTGGCCGCTGAAGCTTTCTTT. It specifies CAGSSSSWVLAAEAFF.

This clonotype was seen many times. The chain employs TRBV11-2 and TRBJ1-4, with D possibly TRBD1 on 5 matching bases. Trimming took off 2 bases at V and 7 bases at J, with 17 bases between the two ends. From germline, CDR1 is SGHAT and CDR2 FQNNGV. CDR3 length: 16 residues. CDR3 nucleotide sequence: TGTGCCAGCAGCTTACTCACCGGGGGATATGGTGAAAAACTGTTTTTT. Translated, it gives CASSLLTGGYGEKLFF.

The sample holds many counts of this clonotype. V usage is TRBV6-5 and J usage is TRBJ1-4; D not certain. The CDR3 spans 15 residues. V was trimmed by 2 bases and J by 8 bases, leaving 15 bases between them. Germline lookup yields CDR1 MNHEY and CDR2 SVGAGI. The CDR3 is CASSYAIPNPEKLFF. CDR3 DNA sequence: TGTGCCAGCAGTTACGCCATTCCCAACCCGGAAAAACTGTTTTTT.

In this sample, this clonotype turned up a few times. The chain combines TRBV28 with TRBJ2-4; 8 nucleotides match TRBD2. Germline V lookup: CDR1 MDHEN, CDR2 SYDVKM. V was clipped by 6 bases and J by 0 bases; unmatched bases: 13. CDR3 length: 18 amino acids. CDR3: CASSPRERERLAKNIQYF. The DNA for the CDR3 is TGTGCCAGCAGCCCACGGGAGCGGGAGCGATTAGCCAAAAACATTCAGTACTTC.

The table lists this clonotype with many counts. This chain joins TRBV6-5 and TRBJ2-7; D is perhaps TRBD2 (5 bases). This CDR3 spans 15 amino acids. Per germline, CDR1 MNHEY and CDR2 SVGAGI. Deletions cut 2 bases from V and 7 bases from J, with 18 bases between. CDR3 in DNA: TGTGCCAGCAGTTACGGGCCGGGGTCTCATTATGAGCAGTACTTC. This sequence encodes CASSYGPGSHYEQYF.

This clonotype was counted many times. The gene calls are TRBV20-1 and TRBJ2-3, with D uncertain. V was trimmed by 1 base and J by 0 bases, leaving 8 bases between them. The CDR3 sequence is 14 residues long. Germline CDR1 DFQATT, CDR2 SNEGSKA (reference sequence). The CDR3 nucleotides read TGCAGTGCTAGAGTCGGCGTCAGCACAGATACGCAGTATTTT. It translates to CSARVGVSTDTQYF.

Comments on this clonotype: A much larger clone is a single base away; this may be a read error. V and J are TRBV7-6 and TRBJ2-2, with no clear D. CDR3 length: 14 residues. Germline loops: CDR1 SGHVS, CDR2 FNYEAQ. The CDR3 spells CASSPGPYTRELFF. The CDR3 DNA sequence: TGTGCCAGCAGCCCTGGACCATACACCCGGGAGCTGTTTTTT.

This chain joins TRBV4-1 and TRBJ2-7; D remains unclear. CDR1 and CDR2 (germline): MGHRA, YSYEKL. V was shortened by 1 base and J by 3 bases, with 16 bases between the two germline ends. The CDR3 sequence is 16 residues long. The CDR3 DNA reads TGCGCCAGCAGCCAAGGCTCAGGTCAAGGTCTCTACGAGCAGTACTTC. Translation gives CASSQGSGQGLYEQYF.

For this clonotype: This could be a read error, since a much larger clone is one nucleotide away. The CDR3 end shows no conserved phenylalanine or tryptophan, and so a read error is likely. This chain joins TRBV6-2 or TRBV6-3 and TRBJ1-1, with D perhaps TRBD1 (6 bases). The V gene's germline CDR1 is MNHEY and CDR2 SVGEGT. V gave up 7 bases and J gave up 11 bases, with 17 bases separating them. The CDR3 sequence is 12 residues long. CDR3 sequence (DNA): TGTGCCAGCATGCCGGGGGGGCCCGACGCTTTCATT. Translating it yields CASMPGGPDAFI.

As for this clonotype: This sequence may be a read error, since a much larger clone differs from it by one base. The rearrangement uses TRBV6-6 and TRBJ2-2; D may be TRBD2 (5 bases). This CDR3 contains 13 residues. The germline CDR1 and CDR2 sequences are MNHNY and SVGAGI (reference sequence). The CDR3 DNA follows: TGTGCCAGCAGTTACGGGTACACCGGGGAGCCGTTTTTT. It codes for CASSYGYTGEPFF.

On this clonotype itself: The CDR3 does not end in the conserved phenylalanine or tryptophan, so this is likely a read error. In nucleotides, the CDR3 is TGTGCCAGCAGCGAGGCGGGGGTCGGTGAGACCCAGTACCTC. Its protein is CASSEAGVGETQYL. The V gene is TRBV9, the J gene TRBJ2-5, with 7 bases matching TRBD2. In germline, CDR1 is SGDLS, CDR2 YYNGEE. The CDR3 extends over 14 amino acids. Unmatched junction bases numbered 7, after V lost 3 bases and J lost 5 bases.

In this sample, this clonotype turned up many times. This rearrangement joins TRBV7-2 to TRBJ2-5; the D call may be TRBD1 or TRBD2 (6 bases each). The CDR3 spans 16 residues. The ends were cut back, 1 base at V and 0 bases at J, with 12 bases in the middle. Germline CDR1 reads SGHTA; CDR2 reads FQGNSA. CDR3 DNA: TGTGCCAGCAGCTTAGTGGGGGCGGGGTACCAAGAGACCCAGTACTTC. Protein product: CASSLVGAGYQETQYF. Full variable domain (remainder filled in from reference TRBV7-2 and TRBJ2-5): GAGVSQSPSNKVTEKGKDVELRCDPISGHTALYWYRQSLGQGLEFLIYFQGNSAPDKSGLPSDRFSAERTGGSVSTLTIQRTQQEDSAVYLCASSLVGAGYQETQYFGPGTRLLVL.

This clonotype was observed many times. The chain has TRBV7-9 and TRBJ2-7; possible D gene TRBD1, 6 bases. The CDR3 sequence is 14 residues long. V lost 8 bases to trimming and J lost 6 bases, with 20 bases between them. CDR1 SEHNR and CDR2 FQNEAQ come from the germline V gene (reference sequence). CDR3 nucleotides: TGTGCCAGCGGCACGTCAGGGGCGCGGGTCGAGCAGTACTTC. Protein sequence: CASGTSGARVEQYF.

Note on this clonotype: The CDR3 carries no conserved terminal phenylalanine or tryptophan, so it likely arises from a read error. No DNA is shown, since the ends of the CDR3 on it are uncertain; the CDR3 is the one TCRdb lists. V usage is TRBV21-1 and J usage is TRBJ1-5. TRBV21-1 is annotated as a pseudogene. The CDR3 is 16 residues long, counting both termini. CDR3 protein: CASRGGQPIQIQPQHY.

Points on this clonotype: A much larger clone is a single base away; this may be a read error. The rearrangement uses TRBV14 and TRBJ1-1, with TRBD1 as a possible D gene (5 bases). This CDR3 is 12 amino acids long. Per germline, CDR1 SGHDN and CDR2 FVKESK. This CDR3 is CASSQDTFRALF. The CDR3 region has the DNA TGTGCCAGCAGCCAGGACACCTTTCGAGCTCTCTTT.

The V call is TRBV11-2, the J call TRBJ2-2; 8 nucleotides agree with TRBD1. This CDR3 is 16 amino acids long. Per germline, CDR1 SGHAT and CDR2 FQNNGV. V dropped 1 base and J dropped 6; count of bases not matched to a gene: 7. The CDR3 spells CASSLGPGGNAGELFF. CDR3 in DNA: TGTGCCAGCAGCTTAGGTCCAGGGGGCAACGCCGGGGAGCTGTTTTTT.

This clonotype was recorded a few times. This may come from a read error, since a much larger clone is one base off. The rearrangement uses TRBV6-2 or TRBV6-3 and TRBJ1-1; D might be TRBD1 (5 bases). The V end lost 8 bases, the J end lost 4 bases, and 14 bases lay between the germline ends. From germline, CDR1 is MNHEY and CDR2 SVGEGT. The CDR3 contains 13 residues. The DNA of the CDR3 is TGTGCCAGCGGGGCATACTATGGCACTGAAGCTTTCTTT. It yields the protein CASGAYYGTEAFF.